This T cell receptor beta chain was sequenced during a study of spatial heterogeneity in lung cancer. This clonotype was counted at least ten times. Sample time point: sample taken at primary tumor resection. TCRdb passed the 5' RACE reads through MiXCR, listing each CDR3 protein once. The sample lists 40,000 or so distinct CDR3 sequences; around 7.5% were seen once. CDR1 LGHNA and CDR2 YNFKEQ come from the germline V gene. Trimming took off 0 bases at V and 3 bases at J, with 12 bases between the two ends. The CDR3 runs to 16 residues. This sequence originates from a male donor with early-stage non-small cell lung cancer. The chain uses TRBV4-2 and TRBJ1-3; TRBD1 might be the D (6 bases). This material consisted of PBMCs, taken at surgery. The CDR3 DNA is TGTGCCAGCAGCCAAGAGGGGGCCCACCTTGGAAACACCATATATTTT. Residues: CASSQEGAHLGNTIYF.